What follows describes a single TCR beta chain. Its target is not known. CDR1 is MNHEY, CDR2 SVGAGI, per germline. The trim removed 5 bases at V and 0 bases at J, leaving 4 bases unmatched. The CDR3 totals 15 residues. The method was immunoSEQ multiplex PCR; TCRdb's version includes in-frame clones alone and lacks a portion of them. The sample carries about 73,000 clones, nearly 90% recorded once. This specimen comes from a study of T cell responses to AZD1222 COVID-19 vaccine. Findings and limits, study-wide: As reported, nearly half of all spike-specific TCRs target variant regions that are unmutated.

The rearrangement links TRBV6-5 to TRBJ1-3; 7 nucleotides match TRBD1. The receptor was isolated from an adult who received the AZD1222 COVID-19 vaccine. The input for sequencing was peripheral blood, taken 28 days after the second AZD1222 dose. CDR3 nucleotides: TGTGCCAGCAGTCCGACAGGGACCTCTGGAAACACCATATATTTT. It specifies CASSPTGTSGNTIYF.